The clone carrying this T cell receptor (beta chain) was detected only a few times. The data belong to a study of blood T cell repertoires in COVID-19. Across the study: Material from acute and convalescent COVID-19 was sourced from the United States, Italy and Spain.

CDR1 is LGHDT and CDR2 is YNNKEL in the germline V gene (reference sequence). Trimming left V 1 base short and J 3 bases short, with 5 bases between. The CDR3 extends over 13 amino acids. In the original processing: Scientists estimated how many nucleated cells there were by amplifying reference gene primers. Some clones are missing from TCRdb's copy, which holds only in-frame ones; the method was immunoSEQ multiplex PCR. V and J calls plus clone size are reproduced from that table; the DNA served to infer D and trimming. The sample contains tens of thousands of clones, about 83% of which appear only once.

The source of this sequence is an elderly woman with acute or convalescent COVID-19. The chain combines TRBV3-1 (or the pseudogene TRBV3-2) with TRBJ2-3, with unresolved D. The sample consisted of peripheral blood. The CDR3 region is CASSQATTDTQYF. DNA for the CDR3: TGTGCCAGCAGCCAAGCTACTACAGATACGCAGTATTTT.